The 13 T cell receptor beta chains presented below share a single source sample, sequenced in a study of early T cells in non-severe SARS-CoV-2 infection. TCRdb recomputed calls from the 5' RACE reads with MiXCR, one row per CDR3 protein. The top ten clones hold about 36% of a sample with 25,000 to 35,000 distinct CDR3 sequences, 5.5% to 8% of them seen once. Input material: whole blood. The origin of the receptors is an adult who was a healthcare worker with PCR-confirmed SARS-CoV-2 infection or an uninfected control (not recorded which).

In regard to this clonotype: It may be a read error: a sequence one base away is much more abundant. The rearrangement links TRBV28 to TRBJ2-7; maybe TRBD2 (6 bases). The germline V and J ends were trimmed by 7 bases and 2 bases, with 21 bases remaining between them. The CDR3 runs to 16 residues. Per germline, CDR1 MDHEN and CDR2 SYDVKM. CDR3 sequence reads: CASTSPRERGTYEQYF. In nucleotides, the CDR3 is TGTGCCAGCACATCCCCTCGGGAGAGGGGCACCTACGAGCAGTACTTC.

V usage is TRBV27 and J usage is TRBJ2-2; D gene ambiguous. Germline values: CDR1 MNHEY, CDR2 SMNVEV (reference sequence). V was pared by 6 bases and J by 7 bases, with 9 bases between. The length of the CDR3 is 12 residues. The CDR3 DNA reads as TGTGCCAGCAGCAATTTTGGCGGGGAGCTGTTTTTT. This gives the protein CASSNFGGELFF.

This clonotype was recorded many times. The chain couples TRBV19 to TRBJ2-6; 8 bases fit TRBD2. Germline assignment: CDR1 LNHDA and CDR2 SQIVND (reference sequence). V trimming: 7 bases; J trimming: 4 bases; junction bases outside the gene matches: 15. The CDR3 contains 18 residues. CDR3 nucleotides: TGTGCCAGTATTCCCCATACGGGAGGGCCGGCAGGGGCCAACGTCCTGACTTTC. It codes for CASIPHTGGPAGANVLTF.

This clonotype was observed at least ten times. The chain employs TRBV3-1 and TRBJ2-7, with TRBD2 identical over 11 bases. The length of the CDR3 is 14 residues. V shed 4 bases and J 3 bases; nucleotides not matched to a gene: 2. CDR1 and CDR2 from the germline V gene are LGHDT and YNNKEL (reference sequence). For the CDR3, the DNA is TGTGCCAGCAGCCTGGGGACTAGCGGCTACGAGCAGTACTTC. It yields the protein CASSLGTSGYEQYF.

This clonotype has just a few counts. The rearrangement uses TRBV7-2 and TRBJ1-1; D gene unclear. Deletions cut 7 bases from V and 4 bases from J, with 16 bases between. Germline CDR1 is SGHTA and CDR2 is FQGNSA. The CDR3 has 14 residues. This CDR3 is CASTLHPAVTEAFF. CDR3 nucleotide sequence: TGTGCCAGCACCCTACACCCGGCGGTCACTGAAGCTTTCTTT.

This clonotype was picked up a small number of times. This chain links TRBV7-3 with TRBJ2-5; TRBD1 is a possible D gene (6 bases). V shed 1 base and J shed 4 bases, with 22 bases lying between them. The CDR3 is 18 residues long. Germline V gives CDR1 SGHTA, CDR2 FQGTGA. DNA of the CDR3: TGTGCCAGCAGCTTAATGGGGGCGGGCCCGGACGTTGGAGAGACCCAGTACTTC. It yields the protein CASSLMGAGPDVGETQYF.

There are many counts of this clonotype. This sequence joins TRBV11-2 and TRBJ2-5; D assignment may be TRBD1 or TRBD2 (6 bases each). There are 16 residues in the CDR3. The V gene's germline CDR1 is SGHAT and CDR2 FQNNGV. The V end lost 4 bases, the J end lost 4 bases, and 19 bases lay between the germline ends. The CDR3 is CASSSVTRWGRETQYF. The DNA of the CDR3 is TGTGCCAGCAGCTCTGTGACTAGGTGGGGGCGAGAGACCCAGTACTTC.

The gene calls are TRBV2 and TRBJ2-4, with TRBD2 identical over 10 bases. The trim removed 4 bases at V and 0 bases at J, leaving 6 bases unmatched. The length of the CDR3 is 17 residues. CDR1 and CDR2 from the germline V gene are SNHLY and FYNNEI. CDR3 bases: TGTGCCAGCAGTGGATTAGCGGGAGGCCTAGCCAAAAACATTCAGTACTTC. Translation gives CASSGLAGGLAKNIQYF.

Regarding this clonotype: At one end the junction does not follow the germline gene, possibly because of a read error. V usage is TRBV7-2 and J usage is TRBJ1-4; D is uncertain. CDR3 length: 13 amino acids. Germline CDR1 reads SGHTA; CDR2 reads FQGNSA. The CDR3 loop is CASSRAGGEKLFF. CDR3 DNA: TGCGCCAGCAGCCGCGCGGGCGGTGAAAAACTGTTTTTT.

This clonotype was observed at least ten times. The CDR3 nucleotides read TGTGCCAGCTCGCTCGACAGGAGCTCGGTGGGCACTGAAGCTTTCTTT. Translating it yields CASSLDRSSVGTEAFF. The chain has TRBV18 and TRBJ1-1, with D perhaps matching TRBD1 (6 bases). In germline, CDR1 is KGHSH, CDR2 LQKENI. V lost 6 bases, J lost 4 bases, and 21 bases lay in between. This CDR3 is 16 amino acids long.

This clonotype has ten or more counts. The chain joins TRBV20-1 to TRBJ2-7, with D tentatively TRBD2 (6 bases). V lost 3 bases and J 5 bases, leaving 23 bases between the germline ends. The CDR3 consists of 16 residues. Germline V gives CDR1 DFQATT, CDR2 SNEGSKA (reference sequence). The CDR3 DNA is TGCAGTGCTAGGGGCCCCGGGGGAGGTTTAAGGCACGAGCAGTACTTC. Residues: CSARGPGGGLRHEQYF.

The chain has TRBV29-1 and TRBJ2-5, with D maybe TRBD1 (7 bases). The CDR3 sequence is 15 residues long. The germline V and J ends were trimmed by 2 bases and 2 bases, with 15 bases remaining between them. CDR1 SQVTM and CDR2 ANQGSEA come from the germline V gene. CDR3 sequence (DNA): TGCAGCGTTGAAATAGGGGGCGCGGGACAAGAGACCCAGTACTTC. Encoded protein: CSVEIGGAGQETQYF.

This clonotype was observed many times. The chain employs TRBV29-1 and TRBJ2-7; a weak D match, TRBD1 (6 bases). This CDR3 has 13 residues. The V end was cut by 6 bases, the J end by 4 bases, with 16 bases between. Germline CDR1 is SQVTM and CDR2 is ANQGSEA. The chain's CDR3 is CSVETGIGYEQYF. CDR3 DNA: TGCAGCGTCGAAACAGGGATCGGGTACGAGCAGTACTTC.